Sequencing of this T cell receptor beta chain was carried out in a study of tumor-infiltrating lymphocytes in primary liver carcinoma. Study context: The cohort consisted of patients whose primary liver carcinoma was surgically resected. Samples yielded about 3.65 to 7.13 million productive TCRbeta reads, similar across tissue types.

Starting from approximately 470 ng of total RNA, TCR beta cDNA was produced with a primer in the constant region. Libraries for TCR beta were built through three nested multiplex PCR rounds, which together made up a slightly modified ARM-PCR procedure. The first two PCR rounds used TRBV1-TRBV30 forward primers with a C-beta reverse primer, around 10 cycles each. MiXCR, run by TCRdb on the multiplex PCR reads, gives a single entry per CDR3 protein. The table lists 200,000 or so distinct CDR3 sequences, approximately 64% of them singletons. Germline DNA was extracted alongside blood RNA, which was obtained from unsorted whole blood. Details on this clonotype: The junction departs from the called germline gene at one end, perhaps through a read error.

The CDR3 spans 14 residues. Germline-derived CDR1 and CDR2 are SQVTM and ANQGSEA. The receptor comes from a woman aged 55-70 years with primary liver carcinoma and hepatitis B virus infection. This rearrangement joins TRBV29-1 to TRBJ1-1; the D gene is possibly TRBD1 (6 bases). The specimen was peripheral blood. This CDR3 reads CCVGRGGVNTEALF. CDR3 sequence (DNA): TGCTGCGTTGGCAGGGGAGGAGTGAACACTGAAGCTCTCTTT.